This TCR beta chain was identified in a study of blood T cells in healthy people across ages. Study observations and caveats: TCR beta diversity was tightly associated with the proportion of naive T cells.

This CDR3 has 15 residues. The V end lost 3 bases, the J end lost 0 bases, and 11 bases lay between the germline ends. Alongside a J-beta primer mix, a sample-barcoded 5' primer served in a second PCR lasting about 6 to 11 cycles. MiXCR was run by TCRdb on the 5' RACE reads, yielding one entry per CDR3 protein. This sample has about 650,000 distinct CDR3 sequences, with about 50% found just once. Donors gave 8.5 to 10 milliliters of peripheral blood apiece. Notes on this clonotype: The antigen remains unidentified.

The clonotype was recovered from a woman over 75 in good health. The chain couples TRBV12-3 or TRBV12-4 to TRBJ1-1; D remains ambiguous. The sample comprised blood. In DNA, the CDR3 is TGTGCCAGCAGTTTGTGGGTTTTGATGAACACTGAAGCTTTCTTT. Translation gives CASSLWVLMNTEAFF.